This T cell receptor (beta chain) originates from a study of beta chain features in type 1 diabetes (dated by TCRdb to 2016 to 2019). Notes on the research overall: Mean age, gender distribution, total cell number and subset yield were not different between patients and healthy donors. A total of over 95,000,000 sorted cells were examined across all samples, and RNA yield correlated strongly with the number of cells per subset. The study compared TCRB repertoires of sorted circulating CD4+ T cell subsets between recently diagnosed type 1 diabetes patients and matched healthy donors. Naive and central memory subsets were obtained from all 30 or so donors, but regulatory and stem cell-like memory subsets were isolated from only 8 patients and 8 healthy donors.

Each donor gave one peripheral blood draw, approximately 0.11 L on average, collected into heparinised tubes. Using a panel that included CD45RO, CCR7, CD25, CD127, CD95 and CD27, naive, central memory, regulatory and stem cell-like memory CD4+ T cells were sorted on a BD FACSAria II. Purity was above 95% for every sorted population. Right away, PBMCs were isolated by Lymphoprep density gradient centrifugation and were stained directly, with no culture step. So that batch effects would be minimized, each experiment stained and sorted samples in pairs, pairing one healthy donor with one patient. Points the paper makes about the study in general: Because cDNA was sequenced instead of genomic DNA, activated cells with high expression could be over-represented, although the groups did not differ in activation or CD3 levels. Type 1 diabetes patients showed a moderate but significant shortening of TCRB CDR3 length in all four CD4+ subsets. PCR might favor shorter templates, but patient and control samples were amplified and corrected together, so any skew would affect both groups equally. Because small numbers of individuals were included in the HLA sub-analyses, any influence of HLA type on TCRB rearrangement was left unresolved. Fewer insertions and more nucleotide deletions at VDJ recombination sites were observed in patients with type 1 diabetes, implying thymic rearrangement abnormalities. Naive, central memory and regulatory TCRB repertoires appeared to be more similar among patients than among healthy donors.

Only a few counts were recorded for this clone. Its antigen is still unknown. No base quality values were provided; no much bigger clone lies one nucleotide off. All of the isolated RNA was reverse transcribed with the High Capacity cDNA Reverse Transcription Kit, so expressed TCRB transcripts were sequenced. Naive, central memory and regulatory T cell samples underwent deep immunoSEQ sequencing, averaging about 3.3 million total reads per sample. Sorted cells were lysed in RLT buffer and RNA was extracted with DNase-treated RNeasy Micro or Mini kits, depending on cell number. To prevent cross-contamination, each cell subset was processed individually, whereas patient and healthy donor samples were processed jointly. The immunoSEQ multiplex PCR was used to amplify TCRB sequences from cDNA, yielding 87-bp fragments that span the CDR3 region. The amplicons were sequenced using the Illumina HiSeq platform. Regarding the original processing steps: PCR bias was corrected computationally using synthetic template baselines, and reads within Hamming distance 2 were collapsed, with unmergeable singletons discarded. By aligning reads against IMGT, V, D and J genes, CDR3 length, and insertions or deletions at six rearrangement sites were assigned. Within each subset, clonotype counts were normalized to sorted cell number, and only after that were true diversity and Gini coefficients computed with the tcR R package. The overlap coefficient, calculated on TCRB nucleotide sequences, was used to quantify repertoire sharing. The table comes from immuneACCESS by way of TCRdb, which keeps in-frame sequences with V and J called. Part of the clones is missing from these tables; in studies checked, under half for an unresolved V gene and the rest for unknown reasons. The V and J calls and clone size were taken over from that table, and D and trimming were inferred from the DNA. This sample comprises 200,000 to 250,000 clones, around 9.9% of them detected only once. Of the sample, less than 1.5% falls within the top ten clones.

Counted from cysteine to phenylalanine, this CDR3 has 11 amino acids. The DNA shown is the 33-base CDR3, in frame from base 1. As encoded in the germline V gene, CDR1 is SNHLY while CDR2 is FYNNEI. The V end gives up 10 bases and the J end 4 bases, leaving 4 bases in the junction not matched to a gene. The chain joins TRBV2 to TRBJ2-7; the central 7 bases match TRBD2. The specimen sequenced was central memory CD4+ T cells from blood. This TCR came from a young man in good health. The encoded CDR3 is CATGGRYEQYF. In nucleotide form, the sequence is TGTGCCACCGGGGGGAGGTACGAGCAGTACTTC. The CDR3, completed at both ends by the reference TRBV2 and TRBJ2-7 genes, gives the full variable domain EPEVTQTPSHQVTQMGQEVILRCVPISNHLYFYWYRQILGQKVEFLVSFYNNEISEKSEIFDDQFSVERPDGSNFTLKIRSTKLEDSAMYFCATGGRYEQYFGPGTRLTVT.